The 27 T cell receptor beta chains given below trace back to one sample, sequenced in a study of blood T cell repertoires in COVID-19. Using immunoSEQ multiplex PCR, the repertoire was profiled, and TCRdb retains in-frame clones only, with some absent. The table has under 200,000 clones, roughly 84% seen once; the top ten hold under 6.5%. Sample: peripheral blood. These receptors were collected from a woman between 45 and 65 years old with COVID-19, enrolled during active disease.

In this sample, this clone turned up once. The chain uses TRBV5-6 and TRBJ2-7; no definite D call. The V gene's germline CDR1 is SGHDT and CDR2 YYEEEE. V lost 1 base to trimming and J lost 5 bases, with 16 bases between them. The CDR3 is 15 amino acids. CDR3 region: CASSLRMTPADEQYF. The DNA of the CDR3 is TGTGCCAGCAGCTTGAGGATGACCCCCGCGGACGAGCAGTACTTC. The full variable domain, completed using reference TRBV5-6 and TRBJ2-7, is DAGVTQSPTHLIKTRGQQVTLRCSPKSGHDTVSWYQQALGQGPQFIFQYYEEEERQRGNFPDRFSGHQFPNYSSELNVNALLLGDSALYLCASSLRMTPADEQYFGPGTRLTVT.

The gene calls are TRBV13 and TRBJ2-6; 9 bases line up with TRBD1. J was trimmed by 2 bases and V by 3 bases; bases with no gene match: 14. There are 20 residues in the CDR3. Germline V gives CDR1 PRHDT, CDR2 FYEKMQ (reference sequence). As DNA, the CDR3 is TGTGCCAGCAGCTTTAGGACAGGGGAAGCTTGGATACCTGGGGCCAACGTCCTGACTTTC. The encoded protein is CASSFRTGEAWIPGANVLTF.

This clone was picked up one time. The V call is TRBV29-1, the J call TRBJ1-3, with D unresolved. Trimming removed 3 bases at V and 4 bases at J, with 13 bases between. Germline V gene lookup returns CDR1 SQVTM and CDR2 ANQGSEA. The CDR3 runs 14 residues. The CDR3 here is CSVDRQDRGNTIYF. CDR3 in DNA: TGCAGCGTTGATCGGCAGGATCGGGGAAACACCATATATTTT.

The rearrangement uses TRBV2 and TRBJ2-5; D remains unclear. This CDR3 comprises 14 residues. V gave up 4 bases and J gave up 2 bases, with 11 bases separating them. Germline V gives CDR1 SNHLY, CDR2 FYNNEI. CDR3 sequence: CASSGQIKQETQYF. CDR3 in DNA: TGTGCCAGCAGTGGGCAGATCAAACAAGAGACCCAGTACTTC.

The DNA for the CDR3 is TGCGCCAGCAGCCAACCATGGGACTACCAAGAGACCCAGTACTTC. Amino acids: CASSQPWDYQETQYF. The chain has TRBV4-1 and TRBJ2-5, with D possibly matching TRBD2 (6 bases). This CDR3 is 15 amino acids long. Looked up from germline, CDR1 is MGHRA and CDR2 is YSYEKL. Trimming cost V 2 bases and J 0 bases, with 10 bases left between them.

The J gene is TRBJ1-2, the V gene TRBV6-1; the D gene is possibly TRBD1 (6 bases). The CDR3 has 16 residues. CDR1 MNHNS and CDR2 SASEGT come from the germline V gene. Trimming left V 4 bases short and J 2 bases short, with 17 bases between. For the CDR3, the DNA is TGTGCCAGCAGTGGGGGGCAGGGGTCGACAAACTATGGCTACACCTTC. Its translation: CASSGGQGSTNYGYTF.

The J gene is TRBJ2-3, the V gene TRBV18; the match to TRBD1 covers 11 bases. CDR3 length: 15 residues. V dropped 2 bases and J dropped 4; count of bases not matched to a gene: 2. CDR1 KGHSH and CDR2 LQKENI come from the germline V gene. The CDR3 DNA reads TGTGCCAGCTCACCAGGGGGACAGGGGGCAGATACGCAGTATTTT. Protein product: CASSPGGQGADTQYF.

The chain is built from TRBV7-3 and TRBJ1-3, with D unclear. Per the germline V gene, CDR1 is SGHTA and CDR2 is FQGTGA. Trimming took 3 bases from V and 4 from J, leaving 10 bases between them. This CDR3 contains 14 residues. Here the CDR3 reads CASSLRALGNTIYF. The DNA of the CDR3 is TGTGCCAGCAGCTTGAGGGCCCTGGGAAACACCATATATTTT. The full variable domain, rest sourced from reference TRBV7-3 and TRBJ1-3, is GAGVSQTPSNKVTEKGKYVELRCDPISGHTALYWYRQSLGQGPEFLIYFQGTGAADDSGLPNDRFFAVRPEGSVSTLKIQRTERGDSAVYLCASSLRALGNTIYFGEGSWLTVV.

The chain recombines TRBV7-6 with TRBJ2-5, with 10 bases that match TRBD2. Germline values: CDR1 SGHVS, CDR2 FNYEAQ. The CDR3 has 16 residues. V gave up 4 bases and J gave up 5 bases; unmatched junction bases: 10. The CDR3 DNA reads as TGTGCCAGCAGCTCGGTAGAGCGGGGGGGCGTTGAGACCCAGTACTTC. It codes for CASSSVERGGVETQYF.

The DNA of the CDR3 is TGCGCCAGCAGCCAAGCTGGGGGGGGGCCCGTCAATGAGCAGTTCTTC. This gives the protein CASSQAGGGPVNEQFF. The V call is TRBV4-1, the J call TRBJ2-1; perhaps TRBD2 as D (7 bases). The CDR3 runs to 16 residues. CDR1 is MGHRA, CDR2 YSYEKL, per germline. V was shortened by 1 base and J by 6 bases, with 16 bases between the two germline ends.

The chain has TRBV15 and TRBJ1-2; D not resolved. Trimming removed 1 base from V and 2 bases from J, with 8 bases in between. The CDR3 is 14 residues long. Germline V gene lookup returns CDR1 LNHNV and CDR2 YYDKDF (reference sequence). CDR3 sequence reads: CATSRAVLNYGYTF. The CDR3, as DNA: TGTGCCACCAGCAGAGCCGTACTAAACTATGGCTACACCTTC.

This chain uses TRBV7-9 with TRBJ2-5; the D is unclear. The V gene lost 2 bases and the J gene lost 5 bases, with 9 bases spanning the gap. The germline gives CDR1 SEHNR, CDR2 FQNEAQ (reference sequence). The CDR3 totals 13 residues. The CDR3 spells CASSLLDWETQYF. The CDR3 DNA reads as TGTGCCAGCAGCTTATTAGATTGGGAGACCCAGTACTTC.

The rearrangement uses TRBV9 and TRBJ1-3; tentatively, D is TRBD1 (5 bases). Germline assignment: CDR1 SGDLS and CDR2 YYNGEE. This CDR3 has 14 amino acids. Trimming cost V 4 bases and J 1 base, with 9 bases left between them. The CDR3 DNA follows: TGTGCCAGCAGCTTTGGGACTTCTGGAAACACCATATATTTT. This codes for CASSFGTSGNTIYF.

Details on this clone: Other nucleotide sequences from this sample produce the same CDR3. V usage is TRBV6-5 and J usage is TRBJ2-7, with 8 nucleotides matching TRBD1. Germline V gene sequence: CDR1 MNHEY, CDR2 SVGAGI. This CDR3 spans 14 amino acids. The ends lost 3 bases at V and 1 base at J; junction bases unmatched: 2. The CDR3 nucleotides are TGTGCCAGCAGTTATGGACAGGGTTCCTACGAGCAGTACTTC. Encoded protein: CASSYGQGSYEQYF.

This clone was seen a handful of times. The V gene is TRBV10-3, the J gene TRBJ2-2; 13 nucleotides match TRBD2. The CDR3 length is 18 residues. V trimming: 0 bases; J trimming: 3 bases; junction bases outside the gene matches: 4. Germline-derived CDR1 and CDR2 are ENHRY and SYGVKD. The CDR3 coding sequence is TGTGCCATCAGTGAGTCGGGACTAGCGGGGACCTACACCGGGGAGCTGTTTTTT. This sequence encodes CAISESGLAGTYTGELFF.

This clone was picked up one time. This sequence joins TRBV10-1 and TRBJ2-1; TRBD2 matches 13 bases. Germline CDR1 and CDR2: WNHNN and SYGVQD (reference sequence). V shed 6 bases, J shed 8 bases, and the junction held 7 bases outside the gene matches. The CDR3 is made up of 15 amino acids. The CDR3 sequence is CASRRTSGGGHEQFF. The DNA of the CDR3 is TGCGCCAGCAGGCGCACTAGCGGGGGGGGCCATGAGCAGTTCTTC.

This sequence joins TRBV6-2 or TRBV6-3 and TRBJ2-7; 14 positions match TRBD2. The V and J ends lost 6 bases and 6 bases, in that order; junction bases with no gene match: 4. Germline V gene data show CDR1 as MNHEY and CDR2 as SVGEGT. The CDR3 is made up of 14 amino acids. The CDR3 spells CASSGTSGGSEQYF. The CDR3 DNA follows: TGTGCCAGCAGCGGGACTAGCGGGGGTAGCGAGCAGTACTTC.

The V call is TRBV3-1 (or the pseudogene TRBV3-2), the J call TRBJ2-3; the match to TRBD2 covers 10 bases. The CDR3 runs 18 residues. The V gene end was trimmed by 4 bases and the J gene end by 6 bases; junction bases not matched to a gene: 16. Per the germline V gene, CDR1 is LGHDT and CDR2 is YNNKEL (reference sequence). As DNA, the CDR3 is TGTGCCAGCAGCCCAACCCGGACTAGCGGCCCCCGATTGGATACGCAGTATTTT. Translated, it gives CASSPTRTSGPRLDTQYF.

This clone was seen a single time. The rearrangement joins TRBV30 to TRBJ1-4; TRBD1 might be the D (5 bases). CDR3 length equals 15 residues. CDR1 is GTSNPN and CDR2 is SVGIG in the germline V gene (reference sequence). The V gene lost 1 base and the J gene lost 1 base, with 10 bases spanning the gap. CDR3 DNA: TGTGCCTGGAGTGCAGGGATTGGAACTAATGAAAAACTGTTTTTT. Its translation: CAWSAGIGTNEKLFF.

The chain couples TRBV7-8 to TRBJ2-7; 10 bases are shared with TRBD1. V lost 5 bases, J lost 4 bases, and 8 bases stayed unmatched. This CDR3 comprises 15 residues. CDR1 is SGHVS, CDR2 FQNEAQ, per germline. The CDR3 DNA follows: TGTGCCAGCAGCATAGACAGGGGGCAAGGATACGAGCAGTACTTC. This encodes CASSIDRGQGYEQYF.

J is TRBJ2-7 and V is TRBV6-6, with 9 bases fitting TRBD1. CDR3 length equals 13 residues. CDR1 and CDR2 from the germline V gene are MNHNY and SVGAGI (reference sequence). V trimming: 10 bases; J trimming: 6 bases; junction bases outside the gene matches: 10. The CDR3 here is CATHRDRASEQYF. The CDR3 nucleotides read TGTGCCACCCATCGGGACAGGGCTTCCGAGCAGTACTTC.

The chain couples TRBV6-2 or TRBV6-3 to TRBJ1-3; D is undetermined. The V end was cut by 2 bases, the J end by 4 bases, with 6 bases between. CDR1 is MNHEY, CDR2 SVGEGT, per germline. This CDR3 contains 13 residues. The CDR3 is CASSYGSGNTIYF. The CDR3 nucleotides read TGTGCCAGCAGTTACGGCTCCGGAAACACCATATATTTT.

The chain has TRBV29-1 and TRBJ2-3; 7 bases match TRBD1. Losses at the gene ends were 0 bases for V and 2 bases for J; bases not matched to a gene: 2. This CDR3 region has 14 residues. Germline loops: CDR1 SQVTM, CDR2 ANQGSEA. CDR3 bases: TGCAGCGTTGAAGACGGGACAGTCACAGATACGCAGTATTTT. Its protein is CSVEDGTVTDTQYF.

This chain uses TRBV10-3 with TRBJ1-1, with 8 bases lining up with TRBD1. The germline V gene has CDR1 ENHRY and CDR2 SYGVKD. The CDR3 loop spans 14 amino acids. The junction had 4 bases not matched to a gene; V was cut back by 7 bases and J by 0 bases. The CDR3 DNA follows: TGTGCCATCAAGACAGGGGAAATGAACACTGAAGCTTTCTTT. It is translated as CAIKTGEMNTEAFF.

As DNA, the CDR3 is TGTGCTAGTGGTGCCGGGTCTTTATCCTACGAGCAGTACTTC. Translating it yields CASGAGSLSYEQYF. This chain uses TRBV12-5 with TRBJ2-7; D is unclear. V was pared by 5 bases and J by 1 base, with 12 bases between. The CDR3 extends over 14 amino acids. CDR1 is LGHNT and CDR2 is FRNRAP in the germline V gene.

V gene TRBV21-1 combines with J gene TRBJ1-6; the D call in the table, TRBD1, was not verified against the DNA. TRBV21-1 is reported as a pseudogene. This CDR3 contains 13 residues. The CDR3 loop reads CASQGLGNSPLHF. CDR3 nucleotides: TGTGCCAGCCAGGGTCTGGGTAATTCACCCCTCCACTTT.

This clone showed up just once. This chain joins TRBV19 and TRBJ1-3, with D unresolved. There are 13 residues in the CDR3. Trimming removed 6 bases at V and 0 bases at J, with 6 bases between. CDR1 is LNHDA, CDR2 SQIVND, per germline (reference sequence). CDR3 sequence: CASRMSSGNTIYF. Here the CDR3 DNA reads TGTGCCAGTAGAATGAGCTCTGGAAACACCATATATTTT. The full variable domain, rest sourced from reference TRBV19 and TRBJ1-3, is DGGITQSPKYLFRKEGQNVTLSCEQNLNHDAMYWYRQDPGQGLRLIYYSQIVNDFQKGDIAEGYSVSREKKESFPLTVTSAQKNPTAFYLCASRMSSGNTIYFGEGSWLTVV.